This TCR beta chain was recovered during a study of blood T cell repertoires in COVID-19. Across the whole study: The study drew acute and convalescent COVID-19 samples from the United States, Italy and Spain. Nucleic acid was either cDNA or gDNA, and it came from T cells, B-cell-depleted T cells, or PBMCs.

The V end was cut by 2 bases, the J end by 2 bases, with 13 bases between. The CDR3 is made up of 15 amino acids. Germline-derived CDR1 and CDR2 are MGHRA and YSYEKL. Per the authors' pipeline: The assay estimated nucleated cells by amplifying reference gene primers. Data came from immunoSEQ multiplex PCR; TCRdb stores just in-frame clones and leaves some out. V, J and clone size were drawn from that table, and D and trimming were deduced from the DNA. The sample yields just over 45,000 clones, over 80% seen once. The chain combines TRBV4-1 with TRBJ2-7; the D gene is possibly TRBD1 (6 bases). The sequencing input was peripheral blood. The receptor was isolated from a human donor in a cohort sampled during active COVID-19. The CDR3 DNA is TGCGCCAGCAGCCAATTGGCAGGGGACCCCTACGAGCAGTACTTC. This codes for CASSQLAGDPYEQYF.